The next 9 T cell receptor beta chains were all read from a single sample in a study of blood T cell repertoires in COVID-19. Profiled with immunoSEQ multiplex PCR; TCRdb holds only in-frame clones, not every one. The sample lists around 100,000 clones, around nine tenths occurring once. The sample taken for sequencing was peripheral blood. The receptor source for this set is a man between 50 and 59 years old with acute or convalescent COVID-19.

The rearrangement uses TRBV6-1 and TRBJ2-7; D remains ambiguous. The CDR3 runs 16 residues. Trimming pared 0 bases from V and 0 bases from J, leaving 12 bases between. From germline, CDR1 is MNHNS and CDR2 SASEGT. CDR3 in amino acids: CASSEARLTLSYEQYF. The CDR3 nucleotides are TGTGCCAGCAGTGAAGCGCGACTGACCCTCTCCTACGAGCAGTACTTC.

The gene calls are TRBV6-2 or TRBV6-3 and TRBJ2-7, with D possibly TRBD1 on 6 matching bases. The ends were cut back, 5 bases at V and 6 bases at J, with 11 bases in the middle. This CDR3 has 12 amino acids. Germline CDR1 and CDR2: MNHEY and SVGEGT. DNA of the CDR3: TGTGCCAGCAGTCTGGGGGCGAGCGAGCAGTACTTC. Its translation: CASSLGASEQYF.

The CDR3 region is CASSLVVGGAYNEQFF. The CDR3 region has the DNA TGCGCCAGCAGCTTGGTTGTAGGGGGCGCCTACAATGAGCAGTTCTTC. The chain combines TRBV5-1 with TRBJ2-1; the match to TRBD1 covers 7 bases. Germline CDR1 is SGHRS and CDR2 is YFSETQ. V shed 0 bases and J 2 bases; nucleotides not matched to a gene: 5. This CDR3 comprises 16 residues.

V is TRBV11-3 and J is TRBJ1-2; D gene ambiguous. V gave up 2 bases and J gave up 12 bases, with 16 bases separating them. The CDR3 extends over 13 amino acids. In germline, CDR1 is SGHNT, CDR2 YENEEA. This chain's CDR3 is CASSLTGPRGNTF. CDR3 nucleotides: TGTGCCAGCAGCTTAACGGGCCCTCGCGGGAACACCTTC. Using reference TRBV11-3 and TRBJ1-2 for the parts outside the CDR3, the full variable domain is EAGVVQSPRYKIIEKKQPVAFWCNPISGHNTLYWYLQNLGQGPELLIRYENEEAVDDSQLPKDRFSAERLKGVDSTLKIQPAELGDSAVYLCASSLTGPRGNTFGSGTRLTVV.

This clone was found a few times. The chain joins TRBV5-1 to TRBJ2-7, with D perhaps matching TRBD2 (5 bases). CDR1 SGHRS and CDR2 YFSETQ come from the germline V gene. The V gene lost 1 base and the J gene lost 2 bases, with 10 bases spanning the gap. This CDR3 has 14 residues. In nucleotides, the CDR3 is TGCGCCAGCAGCTTGTCAGCGCGGGCCTACGAGCAGTACTTC. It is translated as CASSLSARAYEQYF.

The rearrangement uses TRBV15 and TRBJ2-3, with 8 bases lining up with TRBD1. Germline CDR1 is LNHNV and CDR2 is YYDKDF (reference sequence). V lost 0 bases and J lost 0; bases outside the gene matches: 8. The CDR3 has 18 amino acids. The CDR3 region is CATSRDAAGQGSTDTQYF. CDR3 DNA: TGTGCCACCAGCAGAGACGCCGCCGGACAGGGTAGCACAGATACGCAGTATTTT.

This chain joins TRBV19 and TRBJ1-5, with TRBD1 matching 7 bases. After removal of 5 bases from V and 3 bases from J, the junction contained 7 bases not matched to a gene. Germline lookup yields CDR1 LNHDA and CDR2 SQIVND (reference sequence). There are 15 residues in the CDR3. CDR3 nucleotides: TGTGCCAGTAGTCCCCAAACAGGGGTCAATCAGCCCCAGCATTTT. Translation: CASSPQTGVNQPQHF. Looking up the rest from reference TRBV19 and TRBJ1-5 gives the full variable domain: DGGITQSPKYLFRKEGQNVTLSCEQNLNHDAMYWYRQDPGQGLRLIYYSQIVNDFQKGDIAEGYSVSREKKESFPLTVTSAQKNPTAFYLCASSPQTGVNQPQHFGDGTRLSIL.

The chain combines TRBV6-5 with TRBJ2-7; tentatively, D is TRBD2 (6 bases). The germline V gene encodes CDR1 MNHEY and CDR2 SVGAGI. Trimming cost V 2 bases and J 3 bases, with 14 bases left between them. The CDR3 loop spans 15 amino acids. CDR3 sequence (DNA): TGTGCCAGCAGTTACAAGGGACTTCACAGCTACGAGCAGTACTTC. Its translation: CASSYKGLHSYEQYF.

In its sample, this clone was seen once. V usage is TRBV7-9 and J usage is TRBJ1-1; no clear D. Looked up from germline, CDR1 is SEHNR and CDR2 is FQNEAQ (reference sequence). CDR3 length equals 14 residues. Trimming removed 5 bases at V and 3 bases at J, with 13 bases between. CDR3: CASSVGGLDTEAFF. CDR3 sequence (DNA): TGTGCCAGCAGCGTTGGAGGGTTGGACACTGAAGCTTTCTTT.